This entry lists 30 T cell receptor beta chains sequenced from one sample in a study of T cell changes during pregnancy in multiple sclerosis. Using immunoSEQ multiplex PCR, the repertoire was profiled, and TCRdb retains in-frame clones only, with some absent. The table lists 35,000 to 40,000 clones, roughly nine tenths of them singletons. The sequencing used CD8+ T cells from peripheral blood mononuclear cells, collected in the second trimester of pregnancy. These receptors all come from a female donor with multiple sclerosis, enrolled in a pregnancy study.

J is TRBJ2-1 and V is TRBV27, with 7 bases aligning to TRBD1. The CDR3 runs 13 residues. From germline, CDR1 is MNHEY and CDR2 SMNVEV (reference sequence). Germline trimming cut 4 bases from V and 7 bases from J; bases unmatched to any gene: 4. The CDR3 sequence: CASSSSTGNEQFF. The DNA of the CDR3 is TGTGCCAGCAGTTCCTCGACAGGGAATGAGCAGTTCTTC.

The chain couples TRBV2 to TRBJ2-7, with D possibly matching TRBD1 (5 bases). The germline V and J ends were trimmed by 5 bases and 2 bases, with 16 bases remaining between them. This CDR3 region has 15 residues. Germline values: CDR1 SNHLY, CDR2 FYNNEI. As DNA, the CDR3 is TGTGCCAGCAGTAAGACAGACCCAATCCCCTACGAGCAGTACTTC. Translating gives CASSKTDPIPYEQYF.

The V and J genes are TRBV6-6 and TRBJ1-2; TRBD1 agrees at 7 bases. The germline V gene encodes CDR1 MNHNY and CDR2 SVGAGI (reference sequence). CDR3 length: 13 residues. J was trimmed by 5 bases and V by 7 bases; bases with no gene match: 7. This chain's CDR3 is CASKPSGQYGYTF. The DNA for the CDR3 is TGTGCCAGCAAGCCCTCGGGACAGTATGGCTACACCTTC.

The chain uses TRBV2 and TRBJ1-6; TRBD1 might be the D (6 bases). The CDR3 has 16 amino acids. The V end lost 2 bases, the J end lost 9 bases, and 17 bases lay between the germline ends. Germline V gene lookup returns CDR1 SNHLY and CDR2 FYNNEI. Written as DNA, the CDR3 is TGTGCCAGCAGTGAAACCCGCAGGGGACACGGTTCACCCCTCCACTTT. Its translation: CASSETRRGHGSPLHF.

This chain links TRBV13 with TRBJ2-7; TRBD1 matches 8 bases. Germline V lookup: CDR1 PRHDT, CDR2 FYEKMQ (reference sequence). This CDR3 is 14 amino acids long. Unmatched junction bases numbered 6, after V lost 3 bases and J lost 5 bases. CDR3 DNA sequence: TGTGCCAGCAGCTTTGGACAGGGAGCTGACGAGCAGTACTTC. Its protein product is CASSFGQGADEQYF.

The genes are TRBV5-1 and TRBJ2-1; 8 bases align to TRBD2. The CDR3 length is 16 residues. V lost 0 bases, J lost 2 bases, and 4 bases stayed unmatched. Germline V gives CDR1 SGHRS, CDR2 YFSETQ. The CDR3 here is CASSLALRGAYNEQFF. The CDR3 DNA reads TGCGCCAGCAGCTTGGCCCTGCGGGGGGCCTACAATGAGCAGTTCTTC. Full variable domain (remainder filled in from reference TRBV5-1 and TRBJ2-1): KAGVTQTPRYLIKTRGQQVTLSCSPISGHRSVSWYQQTPGQGLQFLFEYFSETQRNKGNFPGRFSGRQFSNSRSEMNVSTLELGDSALYLCASSLALRGAYNEQFFGPGTRLTVL.

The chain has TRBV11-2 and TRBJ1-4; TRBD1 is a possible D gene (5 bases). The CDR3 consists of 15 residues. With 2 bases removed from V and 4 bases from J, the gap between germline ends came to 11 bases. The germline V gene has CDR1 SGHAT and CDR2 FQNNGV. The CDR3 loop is CASSLIGGSNEKLFF. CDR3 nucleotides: TGTGCCAGCAGCTTAATCGGGGGGAGTAATGAAAAACTGTTTTTT.

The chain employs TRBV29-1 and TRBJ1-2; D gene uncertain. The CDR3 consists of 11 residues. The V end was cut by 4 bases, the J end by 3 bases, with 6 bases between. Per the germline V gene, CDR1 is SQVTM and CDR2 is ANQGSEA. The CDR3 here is CSVVQDYGYTF. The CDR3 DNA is TGCAGCGTTGTTCAGGACTATGGCTACACCTTC.

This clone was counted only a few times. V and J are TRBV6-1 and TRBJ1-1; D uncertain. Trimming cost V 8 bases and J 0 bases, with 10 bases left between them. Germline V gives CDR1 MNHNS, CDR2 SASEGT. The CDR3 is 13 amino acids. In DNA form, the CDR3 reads TGTGCCAGCTTTTTGAGGCTGAACACTGAAGCTTTCTTT. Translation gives CASFLRLNTEAFF.

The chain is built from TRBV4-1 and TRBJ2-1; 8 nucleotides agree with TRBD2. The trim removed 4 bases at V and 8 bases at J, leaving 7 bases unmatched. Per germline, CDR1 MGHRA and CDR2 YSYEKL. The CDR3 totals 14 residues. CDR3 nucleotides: TGCGCCAGCAGCCCGGGGGGGCACGGGGATGAGCAGTTCTTC. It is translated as CASSPGGHGDEQFF.

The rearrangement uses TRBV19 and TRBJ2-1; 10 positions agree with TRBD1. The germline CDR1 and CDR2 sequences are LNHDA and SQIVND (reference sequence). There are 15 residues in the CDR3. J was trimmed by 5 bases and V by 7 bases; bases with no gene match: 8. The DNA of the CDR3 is TGTGCCAGTACCCCGAGGGGGACAGGGGACAATGAGCAGTTCTTC. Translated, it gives CASTPRGTGDNEQFF.

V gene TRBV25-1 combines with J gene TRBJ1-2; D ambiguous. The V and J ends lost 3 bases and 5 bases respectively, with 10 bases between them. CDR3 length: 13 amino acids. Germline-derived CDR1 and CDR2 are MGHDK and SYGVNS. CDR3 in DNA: TGTGCCAGCAGTGAGATGTCAGTTTATGGCTACACCTTC. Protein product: CASSEMSVYGYTF.

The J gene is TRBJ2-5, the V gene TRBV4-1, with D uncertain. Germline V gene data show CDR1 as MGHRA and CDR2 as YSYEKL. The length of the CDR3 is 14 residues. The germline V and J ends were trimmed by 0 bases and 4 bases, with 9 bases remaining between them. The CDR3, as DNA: TGCGCCAGCAGCCAAGATGCGACGGGAGAGACCCAGTACTTC. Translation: CASSQDATGETQYF.

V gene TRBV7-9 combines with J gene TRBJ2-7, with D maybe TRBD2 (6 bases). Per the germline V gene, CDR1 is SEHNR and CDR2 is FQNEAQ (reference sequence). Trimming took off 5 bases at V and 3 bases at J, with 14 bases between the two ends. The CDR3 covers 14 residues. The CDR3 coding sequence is TGTGCCAGCAGCCAAACGGAGGGGTACTACGAGCAGTACTTC. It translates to CASSQTEGYYEQYF. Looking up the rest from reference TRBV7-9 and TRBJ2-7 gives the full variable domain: DTGVSQNPRHKITKRGQNVTFRCDPISEHNRLYWYRQTLGQGPEFLTYFQNEAQLEKSRLLSDRFSAERPKGSFSTLEIQRTEQGDSAMYLCASSQTEGYYEQYFGPGTRLTVT.

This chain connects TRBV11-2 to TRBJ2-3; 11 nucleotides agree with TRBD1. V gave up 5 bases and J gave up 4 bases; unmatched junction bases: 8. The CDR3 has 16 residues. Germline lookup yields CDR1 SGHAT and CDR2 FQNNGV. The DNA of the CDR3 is TGTGCCAGCAGCCTCCTCGCGGGACAGGGGGCAGATACGCAGTATTTT. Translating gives CASSLLAGQGADTQYF.

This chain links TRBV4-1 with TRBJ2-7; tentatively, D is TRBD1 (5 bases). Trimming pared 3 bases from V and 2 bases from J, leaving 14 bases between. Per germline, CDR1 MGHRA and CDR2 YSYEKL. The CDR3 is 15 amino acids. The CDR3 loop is CASSHMTEPAYEQYF. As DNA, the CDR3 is TGCGCCAGCAGCCACATGACAGAACCAGCCTACGAGCAGTACTTC.

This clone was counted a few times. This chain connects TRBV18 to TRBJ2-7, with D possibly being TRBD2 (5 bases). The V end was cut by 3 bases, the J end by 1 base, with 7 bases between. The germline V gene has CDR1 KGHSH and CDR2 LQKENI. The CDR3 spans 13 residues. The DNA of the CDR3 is TGTGCCAGCTCACCCGGGGAATCCTACGAGCAGTACTTC. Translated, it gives CASSPGESYEQYF.

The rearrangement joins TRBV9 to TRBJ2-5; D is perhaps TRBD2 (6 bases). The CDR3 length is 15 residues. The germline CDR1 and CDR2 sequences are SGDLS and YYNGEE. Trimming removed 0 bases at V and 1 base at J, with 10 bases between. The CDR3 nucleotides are TGTGCCAGCAGCGTAGCAGGGAGGACCCAAGAGACCCAGTACTTC. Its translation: CASSVAGRTQETQYF.

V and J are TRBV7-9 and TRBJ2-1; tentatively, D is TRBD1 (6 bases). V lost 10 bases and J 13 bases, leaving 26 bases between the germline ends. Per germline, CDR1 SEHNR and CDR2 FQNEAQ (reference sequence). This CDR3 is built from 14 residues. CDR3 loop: CATLIPGTPVVQFF. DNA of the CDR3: TGTGCCACCCTAATACCAGGGACACCAGTAGTACAGTTCTTC.

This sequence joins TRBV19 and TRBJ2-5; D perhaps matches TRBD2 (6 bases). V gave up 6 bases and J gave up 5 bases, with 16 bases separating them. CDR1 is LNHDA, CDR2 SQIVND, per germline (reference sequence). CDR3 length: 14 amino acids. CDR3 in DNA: TGTGCCAGTAGAGCGGTCGCTAGCGATGAGACCCAGTACTTC. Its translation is CASRAVASDETQYF.

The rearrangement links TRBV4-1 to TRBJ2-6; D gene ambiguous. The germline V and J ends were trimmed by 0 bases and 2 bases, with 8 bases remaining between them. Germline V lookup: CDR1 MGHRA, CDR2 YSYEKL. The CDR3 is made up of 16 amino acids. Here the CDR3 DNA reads TGCGCCAGCAGCCAAGACCCGGTACCTGGGGCCAACGTCCTGACTTTC. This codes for CASSQDPVPGANVLTF.

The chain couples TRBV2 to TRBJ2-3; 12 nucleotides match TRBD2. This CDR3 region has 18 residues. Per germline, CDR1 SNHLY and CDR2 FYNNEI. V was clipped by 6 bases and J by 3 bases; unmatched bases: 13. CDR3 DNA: TGTGCCAGCAGGTCCCCTAGCGGGAGGGTCGTCTGGACAGATACGCAGTATTTT. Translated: CASRSPSGRVVWTDTQYF.

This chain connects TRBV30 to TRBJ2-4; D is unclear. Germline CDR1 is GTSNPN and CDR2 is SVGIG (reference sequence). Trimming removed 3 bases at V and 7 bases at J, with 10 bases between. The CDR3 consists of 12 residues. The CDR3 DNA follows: TGTGCCTGGAGCTATGAGGAGAACATTCAGTACTTC. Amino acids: CAWSYEENIQYF.

In nucleotides, the CDR3 is TGTGCCAGCAGCGAGGGACAGGGGGCGCGAGAGCAGTACTTC. This encodes CASSEGQGAREQYF. This sequence joins TRBV5-4 and TRBJ2-7, with TRBD1 identical over 12 bases. The CDR3 runs 14 residues. CDR1 is SGHNT, CDR2 YYREEE, per germline (reference sequence). Losses at the gene ends were 4 bases for V and 7 bases for J; bases not matched to a gene: 6.

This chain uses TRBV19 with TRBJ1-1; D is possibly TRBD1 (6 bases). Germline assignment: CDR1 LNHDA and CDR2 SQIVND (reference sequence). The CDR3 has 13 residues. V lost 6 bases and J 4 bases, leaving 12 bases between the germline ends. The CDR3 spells CASSLQGSTEAFF. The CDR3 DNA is TGTGCCAGTAGCTTACAGGGTTCCACTGAAGCTTTCTTT.

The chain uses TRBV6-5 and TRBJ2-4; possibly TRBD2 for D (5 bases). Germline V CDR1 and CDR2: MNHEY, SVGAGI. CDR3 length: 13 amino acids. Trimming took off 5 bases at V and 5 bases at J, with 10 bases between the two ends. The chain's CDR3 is CASSPLGENIQYF. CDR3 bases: TGTGCCAGCAGTCCCCTCGGGGAAAACATTCAGTACTTC.

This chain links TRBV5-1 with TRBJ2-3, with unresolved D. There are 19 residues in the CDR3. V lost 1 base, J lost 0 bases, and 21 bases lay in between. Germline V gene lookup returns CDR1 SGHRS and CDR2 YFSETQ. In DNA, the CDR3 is TGCGCCAGCAGCTTGTGCTGCGGCCTGAGAACTTCTAGCACAGATACGCAGTATTTT. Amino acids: CASSLCCGLRTSSTDTQYF.

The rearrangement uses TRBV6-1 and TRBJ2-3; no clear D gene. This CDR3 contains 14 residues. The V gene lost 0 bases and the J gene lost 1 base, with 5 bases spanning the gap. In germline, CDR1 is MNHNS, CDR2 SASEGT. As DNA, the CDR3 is TGTGCCAGCAGTGAAGCCTTTCGCACAGATACGCAGTATTTT. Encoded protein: CASSEAFRTDTQYF.

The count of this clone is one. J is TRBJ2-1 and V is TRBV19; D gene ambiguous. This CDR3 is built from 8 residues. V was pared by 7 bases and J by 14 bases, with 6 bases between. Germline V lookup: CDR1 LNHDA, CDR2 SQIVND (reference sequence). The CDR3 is CASKIEFF. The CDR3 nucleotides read TGTGCCAGTAAAATAGAGTTCTTC.

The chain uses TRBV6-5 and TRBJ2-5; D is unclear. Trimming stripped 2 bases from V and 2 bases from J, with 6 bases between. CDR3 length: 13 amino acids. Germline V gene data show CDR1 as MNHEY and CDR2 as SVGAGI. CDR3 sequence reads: CASSYGWQETQYF. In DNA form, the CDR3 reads TGTGCCAGCAGTTACGGCTGGCAAGAGACCCAGTACTTC.